The 15 T cell receptor beta chains given below trace back to one sample, sequenced in a study of T cell responses to AZD1222 COVID-19 vaccine (dated by TCRdb to the early 2020s). Interpreted using the paper, the time point label stands for: baseline before first vaccination. Libraries were prepared through the immunoSEQ multiplex PCR assay. TCRdb took over this immuneACCESS table, retaining in-frame rearrangements with V and J assigned. Such tables are incomplete; in checked studies, under half of the missing clones stem from an unresolved V gene, and the remainder is unexplained. Present in this sample are about 190,000 clones, roughly 92% of which were seen just once. The ten largest clones capture over 1% of the sample. The starting material was peripheral blood, obtained on day 0 of AZD1222 vaccination. These receptors all stem from an adult in good health.

This sequence joins TRBV11-2 and TRBJ2-2, with D possibly being TRBD2 (6 bases). Trimming removed 1 base at V and 1 base at J, with 7 bases between. The germline gives CDR1 SGHAT, CDR2 FQNNGV. The CDR3 is 15 amino acids. The CDR3 protein is CASSLGRENTGELFF. Here the CDR3 DNA reads TGTGCCAGCAGCTTAGGGCGGGAGAACACCGGGGAGCTGTTTTTT.

This clone was observed a single time. This sequence joins TRBV18 and TRBJ2-7, with no clear D. Trimming pared 5 bases from V and 4 bases from J, leaving 15 bases between. In germline, CDR1 is KGHSH, CDR2 LQKENI. The CDR3 loop spans 14 amino acids. CDR3 sequence: CASSSPTLLYEQYF. CDR3 DNA sequence: TGTGCCAGCTCATCCCCGACACTATTGTACGAGCAGTACTTC.

This chain connects TRBV7-9 to TRBJ1-4, with D uncertain. CDR1 is SEHNR and CDR2 is FQNEAQ in the germline V gene (reference sequence). The CDR3 totals 13 residues. V was shortened by 3 bases and J by 0 bases, with 2 bases between the two germline ends. CDR3 region: CASSLTTNEKLFF. CDR3 DNA sequence: TGTGCCAGCAGCTTGACAACTAATGAAAAACTGTTTTTT. The complete variable domain, with remaining parts taken from reference TRBV7-9 and TRBJ1-4, reads DTGVSQNPRHKITKRGQNVTFRCDPISEHNRLYWYRQTLGQGPEFLTYFQNEAQLEKSRLLSDRFSAERPKGSFSTLEIQRTEQGDSAMYLCASSLTTNEKLFFGSGTQLSVL.

V gene TRBV6-5 combines with J gene TRBJ2-1; the D gene could be TRBD1 or TRBD2 (5 bases each). The germline CDR1 and CDR2 sequences are MNHEY and SVGAGI. V lost 6 bases and J lost 10, with 16 bases in between. The CDR3 sequence is 13 residues long. Here the CDR3 reads CASSPLRDREQFF. In DNA, the CDR3 is TGTGCCAGCAGCCCCCTTCGGGACCGGGAGCAGTTCTTC.

This rearrangement joins TRBV4-3 to TRBJ2-1; D perhaps matches TRBD1 (5 bases). Germline CDR1 LGHNA, CDR2 YSLEER. There are 14 residues in the CDR3. The V and J ends lost 1 base and 7 bases respectively, with 11 bases between them. For the CDR3, the DNA is TGCGCCAGCAGCCAAGTACATCAGGGAAATGAGCAGTTCTTC. It yields the protein CASSQVHQGNEQFF.

This clone appeared a single time. The chain joins TRBV4-1 to TRBJ1-4; 8 nucleotides line up with TRBD1. Unmatched junction bases numbered 6, after V lost 1 base and J lost 8 bases. Germline V CDR1 and CDR2: MGHRA, YSYEKL. The CDR3 consists of 15 residues. The CDR3 region is CASSQGSTGGEKLFF. Here the CDR3 DNA reads TGCGCCAGCAGCCAAGGCAGCACAGGGGGAGAAAAACTGTTTTTT.

The chain employs TRBV9 and TRBJ1-2; a weak D match, TRBD1 (5 bases). Trimming pared 4 bases from V and 8 bases from J, leaving 21 bases between. In germline, CDR1 is SGDLS, CDR2 YYNGEE. This CDR3 comprises 15 residues. The DNA of the CDR3 is TGTGCCAGCAGCCAAGCGGAGGGCAGGTGGGACGGCTACACCTTC. It is translated as CASSQAEGRWDGYTF. The whole variable domain, filled in from reference TRBV9 and TRBJ1-2, reads DSGVTQTPKHLITATGQRVTLRCSPRSGDLSVYWYQQSLDQGLQFLIQYYNGEERAKGNILERFSAQQFPDLHSELNLSSLELGDSALYFCASSQAEGRWDGYTFGSGTRLTVV.

The chain combines TRBV12-3 or TRBV12-4 with TRBJ1-4, with TRBD1 matching 8 bases. This CDR3 region has 13 residues. Trimming removed 6 bases from V and 8 bases from J; junction bases left unmatched: 5. CDR3 in DNA: TGTGCCAGCAGCCAGGGGGCTTGGGAAAAACTGTTTTTT. It yields the protein CASSQGAWEKLFF.

This clone was counted a single time. The chain combines TRBV23-1 with TRBJ1-1; D might be TRBD1 (6 bases). TRBV23-1 is filed as an ORF, its function uncertain. Trimming stripped 7 bases from V and 5 bases from J, with 14 bases between. The CDR3 consists of 13 residues. CDR3 sequence (DNA): TGCGCCAGCAACAAGGGGGGCTGGACTGAAGCTTTCTTT. Protein: CASNKGGWTEAFF.

Turning to this clone: Within the sample, other DNA sequences also encode this same CDR3. The chain links TRBV29-1 to TRBJ1-1, with unresolved D. The V end was cut by 3 bases, the J end by 0 bases, with 8 bases between. This CDR3 is 13 amino acids long. CDR1 and CDR2 from the germline V gene are SQVTM and ANQGSEA. Here the CDR3 DNA reads TGCAGCGTTGACGGGGAGATGAACACTGAAGCTTTCTTT. Amino acids: CSVDGEMNTEAFF.

The genes are TRBV11-2 and TRBJ2-7; no clear D. There are 12 residues in the CDR3. In germline, CDR1 is SGHAT, CDR2 FQNNGV. Trimming cost V 5 bases and J 4 bases, with 9 bases left between them. For the CDR3, the DNA is TGTGCCAGCAGCCCCATTTTGTACGAGCAGTACTTC. Translating it yields CASSPILYEQYF.

V and J are TRBV6-1 and TRBJ1-2; tentatively, D is TRBD1 (6 bases). Germline assignment: CDR1 MNHNS and CDR2 SASEGT. This CDR3 region has 14 residues. The germline V and J ends were trimmed by 2 bases and 5 bases, with 12 bases remaining between them. This CDR3 is CASSESRTAYGYTF. The CDR3 DNA follows: TGTGCCAGCAGTGAATCGCGGACAGCTTATGGCTACACCTTC.

The chain uses TRBV5-1 and TRBJ2-7, with D possibly TRBD1 on 6 matching bases. This CDR3 region has 13 residues. V was pared by 5 bases and J by 4 bases, with 13 bases between. Germline V gene data show CDR1 as SGHRS and CDR2 as YFSETQ. The CDR3 loop reads CASRQGPQYEQYF. The DNA for the CDR3 is TGCGCCAGCAGACAGGGTCCACAGTACGAGCAGTACTTC.

The rearrangement links TRBV6-6 to TRBJ1-5; tentatively, D is TRBD1 (5 bases). In germline, CDR1 is MNHNY, CDR2 SVGAGI (reference sequence). Trimming took off 2 bases at V and 2 bases at J, with 7 bases between the two ends. The CDR3 has 14 amino acids. The CDR3 protein is CASSYVGRNQPQHF. The CDR3 nucleotides are TGTGCCAGCAGTTACGTGGGGCGCAATCAGCCCCAGCATTTT.

The V and J genes are TRBV19 and TRBJ2-5; TRBD2 matches at 11 bases. This CDR3 comprises 18 residues. Germline values: CDR1 LNHDA, CDR2 SQIVND (reference sequence). With 0 bases clipped from V and 1 base from J, the junction kept 7 bases outside the gene matches. CDR3 nucleotide sequence: TGTGCCAGTAGTATAGATGCCCCGGGACTAGCGGCCCAAGAGACCCAGTACTTC. It is translated as CASSIDAPGLAAQETQYF.